These 29 T cell receptor beta chains were sequenced from one sample in a study of blood T cell repertoires in COVID-19. Assay used: immunoSEQ multiplex PCR; TCRdb lists only in-frame clones, some missing. The top ten hold less than 9% of the sample, which has over 65,000 clones, 70% to 90% seen once. Sequenced material: peripheral blood. The source of these receptors is a man aged 30-40 years with acute or convalescent COVID-19.

This clone occurred a few times. The chain recombines TRBV18 with TRBJ1-2; weak D call: TRBD1 (6 bases). CDR1 is KGHSH and CDR2 is LQKENI in the germline V gene. This CDR3 comprises 13 residues. Trimming took off 6 bases at V and 3 bases at J, with 11 bases between the two ends. CDR3 in DNA: TGTGCCAGCTCGACGGGACAAGACTATGGCTACACCTTC. Its protein product is CASSTGQDYGYTF.

The chain carries TRBV7-3 and TRBJ2-2; D unresolved. The germline V and J ends were trimmed by 4 bases and 2 bases, with 14 bases remaining between them. The CDR3 contains 16 residues. Germline CDR1 is SGHTA and CDR2 is FQGTGA. CDR3 in DNA: TGTGCCAGCAGCTCATCCTCGGTGGGCAACACCGGGGAGCTGTTTTTT. This sequence encodes CASSSSSVGNTGELFF.

The rearrangement links TRBV24-1 to TRBJ2-3, with D hard to call. Per the germline V gene, CDR1 is KGHDR and CDR2 is SFDVKD. This CDR3 is built from 15 residues. V was trimmed by 7 bases and J by 6 bases, leaving 19 bases between them. The CDR3 DNA follows: TGTGCCACCAGACCGTCGGCTCCAGCAGGTGATACGCAGTATTTT. Translating gives CATRPSAPAGDTQYF.

V and J are TRBV7-9 and TRBJ1-2, with TRBD1 as a possible D gene (5 bases). The CDR3 runs to 15 residues. Germline lookup yields CDR1 SEHNR and CDR2 FQNEAQ (reference sequence). Between the trimmed V and J ends, which lost 4 bases and 8 bases, there was a span of 20 bases. The CDR3 nucleotides read TGTGCCAGCAGCTATGAGACCAACAGGCAGGGCGGCTACACCTTC. Translated: CASSYETNRQGGYTF.

This clone was recorded only once. This rearrangement joins TRBV7-8 to TRBJ1-3; D remains unclear. The CDR3 totals 17 residues. Trimming pared 5 bases from V and 0 bases from J, leaving 17 bases between. Germline V gene data show CDR1 as SGHVS and CDR2 as FQNEAQ. The CDR3 DNA is TGTGCCAGCAGCACGCGGACTGGACGGCGCTCTGGAAACACCATATATTTT. Its translation is CASSTRTGRRSGNTIYF.

The gene calls are TRBV28 and TRBJ1-1; 10 bases align to TRBD1. Germline assignment: CDR1 MDHEN and CDR2 SYDVKM. The CDR3 runs to 15 residues. J lost 4 bases, V lost 5 bases, and 7 bases had no gene match. DNA for the CDR3: TGTGCCAGCAGTCCCGGGACAGGGGCGACCACTGAAGCTTTCTTT. Protein product: CASSPGTGATTEAFF.

The rearrangement links TRBV9 to TRBJ2-3, with TRBD2 identical over 9 bases. The CDR3 is made up of 15 amino acids. V lost 5 bases to trimming and J lost 0 bases; unmatched junction nucleotides: 4. Per germline, CDR1 SGDLS and CDR2 YYNGEE. The CDR3, as DNA: TGTGCCAGCAGGTCGGGACTAGCTAGCACAGATACGCAGTATTTT. This codes for CASRSGLASTDTQYF.

The chain recombines TRBV12-3 or TRBV12-4 with TRBJ2-3, with no clear D. There are 13 residues in the CDR3. The ends were cut back, 4 bases at V and 4 bases at J, with 9 bases in the middle. DNA for the CDR3: TGTGCCAGCAGTTGGTTACTGGCAGATACGCAGTATTTT. This sequence encodes CASSWLLADTQYF.

V is TRBV30 and J is TRBJ2-1; D is possibly TRBD1 (6 bases). This CDR3 has 12 amino acids. V was clipped by 0 bases and J by 6 bases, with 6 bases between them. CDR1 is GTSNPN, CDR2 SVGIG, per germline (reference sequence). For the CDR3, the DNA is TGTGCCTGGAGTGTACAGGGCAATGAGCAGTTCTTC. Residues: CAWSVQGNEQFF.

This clone has a handful of counts. The chain carries TRBV28 and TRBJ1-1; unclear D gene. Deletions cut 5 bases from V and 5 bases from J, with 6 bases between. Germline-derived CDR1 and CDR2 are MDHEN and SYDVKM. The CDR3 has 11 amino acids. The chain's CDR3 is CASSPRTEAFF. DNA of the CDR3: TGTGCCAGCAGTCCCAGGACTGAAGCTTTCTTT.

The chain couples TRBV6-1 to TRBJ2-2, with D possibly matching TRBD2 (5 bases). V was trimmed by 3 bases and J by 7 bases, leaving 15 bases between them. The CDR3 contains 15 residues. The V gene's germline CDR1 is MNHNS and CDR2 SASEGT. The CDR3 sequence: CASSEKAVIIGELFF. The CDR3 nucleotides are TGTGCCAGCAGTGAGAAAGCGGTTATCATCGGGGAGCTGTTTTTT.

The rearrangement links TRBV9 to TRBJ2-2; 7 nucleotides agree with TRBD2. The CDR3 is 15 amino acids. From germline, CDR1 is SGDLS and CDR2 YYNGEE. Trimming removed 6 bases from V and 5 bases from J; junction bases left unmatched: 10. The CDR3, as DNA: TGTGCCAGCACCGAGGGTGGTAGCGGGACCGGGGAGCTGTTTTTT. This gives the protein CASTEGGSGTGELFF. The full variable domain, rest sourced from reference TRBV9 and TRBJ2-2, is DSGVTQTPKHLITATGQRVTLRCSPRSGDLSVYWYQQSLDQGLQFLIQYYNGEERAKGNILERFSAQQFPDLHSELNLSSLELGDSALYFCASTEGGSGTGELFFGEGSRLTVL.

As for this clone: One end of the junction does not line up with germline, which may come from a read error. The chain has TRBV19 and TRBJ1-5; 9 bases agree with TRBD1. CDR3 length equals 15 residues. Germline CDR1 LNHDA, CDR2 SQIVND (reference sequence). The CDR3 is CASRTPGQGNQPQHF. For the CDR3, the DNA is TGTGCCAGTAGGACCCCGGGACAGGGCAACCAGCCCCAGCATTTT.

The rearrangement links TRBV7-9 to TRBJ2-7, with D possibly TRBD1 on 5 matching bases. The V and J ends lost 4 bases and 2 bases respectively, with 9 bases between them. CDR1 and CDR2 from the germline V gene are SEHNR and FQNEAQ (reference sequence). This CDR3 has 13 amino acids. As DNA, the CDR3 is TGTGCCAGCAGCTCGACAGAAACCTACGAGCAGTACTTC. It codes for CASSSTETYEQYF.

The V call is TRBV7-9, the J call TRBJ2-5; D is unclear. Trimming pared 8 bases from V and 2 bases from J, leaving 9 bases between. This CDR3 is built from 12 residues. The germline V gene encodes CDR1 SEHNR and CDR2 FQNEAQ (reference sequence). The CDR3 sequence is CASANRQETQYF. CDR3 bases: TGTGCCAGCGCGAACAGACAAGAGACCCAGTACTTC.

The V gene is TRBV6-6, the J gene TRBJ2-4, with 8 bases matching TRBD1. Germline V gene data show CDR1 as MNHNY and CDR2 as SVGAGI (reference sequence). CDR3 length equals 15 residues. V gave up 6 bases and J gave up 7 bases; unmatched junction bases: 11. CDR3 sequence: CASRPGQGAPNIQYF. The CDR3, as DNA: TGTGCCAGCAGGCCTGGTCAGGGGGCACCGAACATTCAGTACTTC.

This rearrangement joins TRBV24-1 to TRBJ2-3; TRBD2 agrees at 8 bases. Germline lookup yields CDR1 KGHDR and CDR2 SFDVKD. The CDR3 extends over 14 amino acids. V lost 7 bases and J lost 3; bases outside the gene matches: 5. For the CDR3, the DNA is TGTGCCACCAGGAGTAGCGGGACAACAGATACGCAGTATTTT. It translates to CATRSSGTTDTQYF.

This clone was detected only once. V usage is TRBV6-5 and J usage is TRBJ2-5, with D possibly TRBD1 on 8 matching bases. The CDR3 is made up of 14 amino acids. Germline values: CDR1 MNHEY, CDR2 SVGAGI. V dropped 5 bases and J dropped 4 bases, with 14 bases sitting between them. In DNA, the CDR3 is TGTGCCAGCAGTCGGACAGGGAGGGGAGAGACCCAGTACTTC. Protein product: CASSRTGRGETQYF.

This clone was counted a single time. The chain has TRBV28 and TRBJ2-4, with D maybe TRBD1 (6 bases). CDR3 size: 16 residues. Germline CDR1 is MDHEN and CDR2 is SYDVKM. Trimming shortened V by 5 bases and J by 0 bases, and 14 bases separated the two germline ends. CDR3: CASSLSGDLAKNIQYF. The CDR3, as DNA: TGTGCCAGCAGTCTATCAGGGGACCTAGCCAAAAACATTCAGTACTTC. Full variable domain (remainder filled in from reference TRBV28 and TRBJ2-4): DVKVTQSSRYLVKRTGEKVFLECVQDMDHENMFWYRQDPGLGLRLIYFSYDVKMKEKGDIPEGYSVSREKKERFSLILESASTNQTSMYLCASSLSGDLAKNIQYFGAGTRLSVL.

This clone has just a few counts. V usage is TRBV27 and J usage is TRBJ2-2, with TRBD2 matching 7 bases. Germline-derived CDR1 and CDR2 are MNHEY and SMNVEV (reference sequence). The CDR3 is made up of 17 amino acids. With V trimmed by 5 bases and J by 0 bases, 9 bases remained unmatched. The CDR3 DNA reads TGTGCCAGCAGTGCACCGGGACTACAAGCGAACACCGGGGAGCTGTTTTTT. This translates into CASSAPGLQANTGELFF.

The chain uses TRBV28 and TRBJ2-7, with TRBD2 as a possible D gene (7 bases). The ends were cut back, 4 bases at V and 0 bases at J, with 22 bases in the middle. Looked up from germline, CDR1 is MDHEN and CDR2 is SYDVKM. CDR3 length: 18 amino acids. CDR3: CASSSPPGGRRGSYEQYF. The CDR3 DNA is TGTGCCAGCAGTTCACCCCCCGGGGGGCGGAGGGGCTCCTACGAGCAGTACTTC. Based on the CDR3 plus reference TRBV28 and TRBJ2-7, the full variable domain is DVKVTQSSRYLVKRTGEKVFLECVQDMDHENMFWYRQDPGLGLRLIYFSYDVKMKEKGDIPEGYSVSREKKERFSLILESASTNQTSMYLCASSSPPGGRRGSYEQYFGPGTRLTVT.

V and J are TRBV7-2 and TRBJ1-2; a possible D gene is TRBD1 (6 bases). Germline CDR1 and CDR2: SGHTA and FQGNSA. V gave up 5 bases and J gave up 4 bases, with 26 bases separating them. The CDR3 extends over 18 amino acids. The CDR3 DNA reads as TGTGCCAGCAGCCCAATCGTGGGTATTCTGGGGGCCGGCTATGGCTACACCTTC. Translated, it gives CASSPIVGILGAGYGYTF.

The chain combines TRBV18 with TRBJ1-2; 10 nucleotides line up with TRBD1. J lost 5 bases, V lost 3 bases, and 9 bases had no gene match. The CDR3 runs 16 residues. Germline lookup yields CDR1 KGHSH and CDR2 LQKENI. DNA of the CDR3: TGTGCCAGCTCACCCCTACGACAGGGGGCTCGGTATGGCTACACCTTC. Translating it yields CASSPLRQGARYGYTF.

The chain has TRBV3-1 (or the pseudogene TRBV3-2) and TRBJ2-3; 7 nucleotides align to TRBD2. CDR1 and CDR2 from the germline V gene are LGHDT and YNNKEL (reference sequence). The CDR3 has 12 residues. V dropped 5 bases and J dropped 14; count of bases not matched to a gene: 10. The CDR3 is CASSGRGTPLYF. In DNA, the CDR3 is TGTGCCAGCAGCGGGCGGGGGACTCCCTTGTATTTT.

This clone was seen just once. The genes are TRBV6-5 and TRBJ1-1; 9 bases map to TRBD1. V shed 6 bases and J 4 bases; nucleotides not matched to a gene: 9. Germline CDR1 reads MNHEY; CDR2 reads SVGAGI. This CDR3 spans 15 amino acids. CDR3 DNA: TGTGCCAGCAGGAATACAGGGGGCGCCGTCACTGAAGCTTTCTTT. This gives the protein CASRNTGGAVTEAFF.

The J gene is TRBJ2-7, the V gene TRBV5-6; D gene ambiguous. Germline V CDR1 and CDR2: SGHDT, YYEEEE. Deletions cut 1 base from V and 0 bases from J, with 5 bases between. This CDR3 is built from 13 residues. The CDR3 bases are TGTGCCAGCAGCTTGAGACACTCCTACGAGCAGTACTTC. It codes for CASSLRHSYEQYF.

The chain uses TRBV30 and TRBJ1-6; possibly TRBD1 for D (5 bases). The V gene lost 0 bases and the J gene lost 9 bases, with 15 bases spanning the gap. Germline V CDR1 and CDR2: GTSNPN, SVGIG (reference sequence). The CDR3 spans 15 residues. CDR3: CAWSVLGRAGSPLHF. The CDR3 coding sequence is TGTGCCTGGAGTGTACTGGGCAGGGCCGGTTCACCCCTCCACTTT. Drawing the rest from reference TRBV30 and TRBJ1-6, the complete variable domain is SQTIHQWPATLVQPVGSPLSLECTVEGTSNPNLYWYRQAAGRGLQLLFYSVGIGQISSEVPQNLSASRPQDRQFILSSKKLLLSDSGFYLCAWSVLGRAGSPLHFGNGTRLTVT.

The V gene is TRBV5-6, the J gene TRBJ2-3; 8 bases map to TRBD2. With 4 bases clipped from V and 3 bases from J, the junction kept 4 bases outside the gene matches. The germline V gene has CDR1 SGHDT and CDR2 YYEEEE. This CDR3 is 14 amino acids long. This CDR3 is CASSESGSTDTQYF. CDR3 DNA: TGTGCCAGCAGCGAGAGCGGGAGTACAGATACGCAGTATTTT. The full variable domain, rest sourced from reference TRBV5-6 and TRBJ2-3, is DAGVTQSPTHLIKTRGQQVTLRCSPKSGHDTVSWYQQALGQGPQFIFQYYEEEERQRGNFPDRFSGHQFPNYSSELNVNALLLGDSALYLCASSESGSTDTQYFGPGTRLTVL.

This clone was counted only a few times. V and J are TRBV28 and TRBJ1-2; 10 nucleotides match TRBD1. This CDR3 comprises 15 residues. The V gene end was trimmed by 7 bases and the J gene end by 0 bases; junction bases not matched to a gene: 5. Germline CDR1 is MDHEN and CDR2 is SYDVKM. The CDR3 DNA sequence: TGTGCCAGCATAGGGACAGGGGTAGCTAACTATGGCTACACCTTC. Translation gives CASIGTGVANYGYTF.